The rows below give T cell receptor beta chains drawn from one sample of a study of T cells in Graves' hyperthyroidism and ophthalmopathy. Each CDR3 protein is one row after TCRdb ran MiXCR on the multiplex PCR reads. The sample lists some 300,000 distinct CDR3 sequences, about an eighth seen once, with 7.5% to 8% in the top ten. Material for sequencing was blood. These receptors all stem from a woman in her twenties or thirties with Graves' hyperthyroidism that later progressed to Graves' ophthalmopathy. Both conserved end residues are part of each CDR3. The order of the fields is CDR3 length, D gene, clone size, V gene, J gene, CDR3 protein, CDR3 DNA. The D gene is left open where the match is weak. The size field is filled for only some rows; it gives once, few, many or a size class.

cdr3_length: 14; d_call: .; clone_size: .; v_call: TRBV12-3/TRBV12-4; j_call: TRBJ2-1; cdr3_aa: CASSLAGGLSEQFF; cdr3_nt: TGTGCCAGCAGTTTAGCGGGAGGACTAAGTGAGCAGTTCTTC
cdr3_length: 14; d_call: .; clone_size: many; v_call: TRBV6-1; j_call: TRBJ1-5; cdr3_aa: CASSSDGSNQPQHF; cdr3_nt: TGTGCCAGCAGCTCGGACGGTAGCAATCAGCCCCAGCATTTT
cdr3_length: 11; d_call: .; clone_size: many; v_call: TRBV12-3/TRBV12-4; j_call: TRBJ2-1; cdr3_aa: CASSTPYEQFF; cdr3_nt: TGTGCCAGCAGCACTCCCTATGAGCAGTTCTTC
cdr3_length: 13; d_call: .; clone_size: many; v_call: TRBV30; j_call: TRBJ1-4; cdr3_aa: CAWSGTVNEKLFF; cdr3_nt: TGTGCCTGGAGTGGGACCGTTAATGAAAAACTGTTTTTT
cdr3_length: 14; d_call: TRBD1; clone_size: many; v_call: TRBV28; j_call: TRBJ1-2; cdr3_aa: CASSLGGQGNGYTF; cdr3_nt: TGTGCCAGCAGTTTGGGCGGACAGGGCAATGGCTACACCTTC
cdr3_length: 15; d_call: TRBD2; clone_size: many; v_call: TRBV3-1; j_call: TRBJ2-2; cdr3_aa: CASSPGLAGRGELFF; cdr3_nt: TGTGCCAGCAGCCCTGGACTAGCGGGAAGGGGGGAGCTGTTTTTT
cdr3_length: 16; d_call: TRBD1; clone_size: many; v_call: TRBV18; j_call: TRBJ2-6; cdr3_aa: CASSQDRGSGANVLTF; cdr3_nt: TGTGCCAGCTCACAAGACAGGGGGTCTGGGGCCAACGTCCTGACTTTC
cdr3_length: 15; d_call: .; clone_size: many; v_call: TRBV11-2; j_call: TRBJ2-7; cdr3_aa: CASSLGGGWVYEQYF; cdr3_nt: TGTGCCAGCAGCTTAGGAGGGGGGTGGGTCTACGAGCAGTACTTC
cdr3_length: 12; d_call: .; clone_size: many; v_call: TRBV27; j_call: TRBJ1-4; cdr3_aa: CASRARGEKLFF; cdr3_nt: TGTGCCAGCAGGGCTCGAGGAGAAAAACTGTTTTTT
cdr3_length: 13; d_call: TRBD2; clone_size: many; v_call: TRBV12-3/TRBV12-4; j_call: TRBJ2-1; cdr3_aa: CASSNQLASEQFF; cdr3_nt: TGTGCCAGCAGTAACCAACTAGCGAGCGAGCAGTTCTTC
cdr3_length: 11; d_call: .; clone_size: many; v_call: TRBV5-1; j_call: TRBJ2-1; cdr3_aa: CASSKREEQFF; cdr3_nt: TGCGCCAGCAGCAAACGGGAGGAGCAGTTCTTC
cdr3_length: 13; d_call: .; clone_size: many; v_call: TRBV28; j_call: TRBJ1-6; cdr3_aa: CASSFGKNSPLHF; cdr3_nt: TGTGCCAGCAGTTTTGGAAAAAATTCACCCCTCCACTTT
cdr3_length: 16; d_call: .; clone_size: many; v_call: TRBV7-8; j_call: TRBJ2-4; cdr3_aa: CASSLDPPLGKNIQYF; cdr3_nt: TGTGCCAGCAGCTTAGACCCACCCCTGGGCAAAAACATTCAGTACTTC
cdr3_length: 14; d_call: .; clone_size: few; v_call: TRBV5-6; j_call: TRBJ2-3; cdr3_aa: CASSLGGVSYTQYF; cdr3_nt: TGTGCCAGCAGCTTGGGGGGGGTCAGTTATACGCAGTATTTT
cdr3_length: 15; d_call: .; clone_size: .; v_call: TRBV19; j_call: TRBJ2-7; cdr3_aa: CASTDTARSSYEQYF; cdr3_nt: TGTGCCAGTACTGATACAGCGAGAAGCTCCTACGAGCAGTACTTC
cdr3_length: 15; d_call: .; clone_size: many; v_call: TRBV27; j_call: TRBJ2-7; cdr3_aa: CASNSPSGARHEQYF; cdr3_nt: TGTGCCAGCAATTCTCCGAGCGGAGCCCGCCACGAGCAGTACTTC
cdr3_length: 16; d_call: TRBD2; clone_size: few; v_call: TRBV5-4; j_call: TRBJ2-1; cdr3_aa: CASSTGGDFDGNEQFF; cdr3_nt: TGTGCCAGCAGCACGGGGGGGGACTTCGACGGCAATGAGCAGTTCTTC
cdr3_length: 14; d_call: TRBD2; clone_size: many; v_call: TRBV6-1; j_call: TRBJ2-1; cdr3_aa: CASRGLAGINEQFF; cdr3_nt: TGTGCCAGCAGGGGACTAGCGGGAATCAATGAGCAGTTCTTC
cdr3_length: 17; d_call: TRBD2; clone_size: .; v_call: TRBV19; j_call: TRBJ2-1; cdr3_aa: CASSMTSGRNSYNEQFF; cdr3_nt: TGTGCCAGTAGTATGACTAGCGGGAGGAACTCCTACAATGAGCAGTTCTTC
cdr3_length: 14; d_call: TRBD1; clone_size: many; v_call: TRBV5-6; j_call: TRBJ1-2; cdr3_aa: CASSRIGQGYGYTF; cdr3_nt: TGTGCCAGCAGCAGGATTGGACAGGGCTATGGCTACACCTTC
cdr3_length: 14; d_call: .; clone_size: many; v_call: TRBV7-8; j_call: TRBJ1-1; cdr3_aa: CASSLVGRNTEAFF; cdr3_nt: TGTGCCAGCAGCTTAGTCGGCCGGAACACTGAAGCTTTCTTT
cdr3_length: 13; d_call: .; clone_size: many; v_call: TRBV12-3/TRBV12-4; j_call: TRBJ1-2; cdr3_aa: CASSLAGGYGYTF; cdr3_nt: TGTGCCAGCAGTTTAGCGGGGGGCTATGGCTACACCTTC
cdr3_length: 16; d_call: .; clone_size: many; v_call: TRBV28; j_call: TRBJ1-4; cdr3_aa: CASSYPTAGRNEKLFF; cdr3_nt: TGTGCCAGCAGTTACCCCACAGCAGGGAGGAATGAAAAACTGTTTTTT
cdr3_length: 14; d_call: .; clone_size: many; v_call: TRBV30; j_call: TRBJ1-4; cdr3_aa: CAWSIWGVDEKLFF; cdr3_nt: TGTGCCTGGAGTATATGGGGTGTCGATGAAAAACTGTTTTTT
cdr3_length: 15; d_call: TRBD2; clone_size: .; v_call: TRBV20-1; j_call: TRBJ2-1; cdr3_aa: CSARGGLAGGNEQFF; cdr3_nt: TGCAGTGCTAGGGGTGGACTAGCGGGAGGGAATGAGCAGTTCTTC
cdr3_length: 15; d_call: .; clone_size: .; v_call: TRBV28; j_call: TRBJ2-5; cdr3_aa: CASSPLGSGQETQYF; cdr3_nt: TGTGCCAGCAGTCCCCTGGGTAGCGGCCAAGAGACCCAGTACTTC
cdr3_length: 16; d_call: TRBD2; clone_size: many; v_call: TRBV19; j_call: TRBJ2-5; cdr3_aa: CASSIGISGSEKTQYF; cdr3_nt: TGTGCCAGTAGTATTGGTATTAGCGGGAGTGAAAAGACCCAGTACTTC
cdr3_length: 14; d_call: .; clone_size: .; v_call: TRBV11-1; j_call: TRBJ2-1; cdr3_aa: CASSSTSGIWGQFF; cdr3_nt: TGTGCCAGCAGCTCCACCTCCGGGATTTGGGGGCAGTTCTTC
cdr3_length: 13; d_call: .; clone_size: .; v_call: TRBV28; j_call: TRBJ1-2; cdr3_aa: CASRPRQDYGYTF; cdr3_nt: TGTGCCAGCAGACCTAGACAGGACTATGGCTACACCTTC
cdr3_length: 14; d_call: TRBD2; clone_size: many; v_call: TRBV28; j_call: TRBJ2-1; cdr3_aa: CASRRAGGVYEQFF; cdr3_nt: TGTGCCAGCCGTCGGGCGGGAGGTGTATATGAGCAGTTCTTC
cdr3_length: 15; d_call: .; clone_size: many; v_call: TRBV11-2; j_call: TRBJ2-2; cdr3_aa: CASSLEAGMTGELFF; cdr3_nt: TGTGCCAGCAGCTTAGAAGCAGGGATGACCGGGGAGCTGTTTTTT
cdr3_length: 13; d_call: .; clone_size: many; v_call: TRBV7-2; j_call: TRBJ2-7; cdr3_aa: CASSYAIDTEQYF; cdr3_nt: TGTGCCAGCAGCTACGCCATCGACACCGAGCAGTACTTC
cdr3_length: 15; d_call: TRBD1; clone_size: .; v_call: TRBV9; j_call: TRBJ2-5; cdr3_aa: CASSVTTGGLETQYF; cdr3_nt: TGTGCCAGCAGCGTAACGACAGGGGGCTTGGAGACCCAGTACTTC
cdr3_length: 15; d_call: TRBD2; clone_size: many; v_call: TRBV29-1; j_call: TRBJ2-7; cdr3_aa: CSVRTGLAGVYEQYF; cdr3_nt: TGCAGCGTCCGAACCGGCCTAGCGGGAGTCTACGAGCAGTACTTC
cdr3_length: 15; d_call: TRBD2; clone_size: many; v_call: TRBV5-1; j_call: TRBJ2-7; cdr3_aa: CASSLEGGSVGQQYF; cdr3_nt: TGCGCCAGCAGCTTGGAAGGCGGGAGCGTCGGTCAGCAGTACTTC
cdr3_length: 12; d_call: .; clone_size: few; v_call: TRBV9; j_call: TRBJ2-2; cdr3_aa: CASSVVAGELFF; cdr3_nt: TGTGCCAGCAGCGTAGTTGCGGGGGAGCTGTTTTTT
cdr3_length: 13; d_call: .; clone_size: many; v_call: TRBV12-3/TRBV12-4; j_call: TRBJ1-5; cdr3_aa: CASSLVSNQPQHF; cdr3_nt: TGTGCCAGCAGTTTGGTTAGCAATCAGCCCCAGCATTTT
cdr3_length: 14; d_call: TRBD1; clone_size: many; v_call: TRBV20-1; j_call: TRBJ1-3; cdr3_aa: CSASPGTAGNTIYF; cdr3_nt: TGCAGTGCTAGCCCCGGGACAGCTGGAAACACCATATATTTT
cdr3_length: 17; d_call: TRBD1; clone_size: .; v_call: TRBV19; j_call: TRBJ1-1; cdr3_aa: CASSTGTGFEEDTEAFF; cdr3_nt: TGTGCCAGTAGTACCGGGACAGGGTTTGAGGAAGACACTGAAGCTTTCTTT
cdr3_length: 16; d_call: TRBD2; clone_size: many; v_call: TRBV6-6; j_call: TRBJ2-5; cdr3_aa: CASSYGGSGRGETQYF; cdr3_nt: TGTGCCAGCAGTTACGGGGGTAGCGGGAGGGGAGAGACCCAGTACTTC
cdr3_length: 13; d_call: .; clone_size: many; v_call: TRBV13; j_call: TRBJ2-7; cdr3_aa: CASSLQGTGEQYF; cdr3_nt: TGTGCCAGCAGCTTACAGGGAACGGGGGAGCAGTACTTC
cdr3_length: 15; d_call: .; clone_size: .; v_call: TRBV7-2; j_call: TRBJ2-5; cdr3_aa: CASGLNGARGETQYF; cdr3_nt: TGTGCCAGCGGCTTAAATGGGGCCCGGGGAGAGACCCAGTACTTC
cdr3_length: 14; d_call: TRBD1; clone_size: many; v_call: TRBV27; j_call: TRBJ2-7; cdr3_aa: CASSFTGGSYEQYF; cdr3_nt: TGTGCCAGCAGTTTTACAGGGGGCTCCTACGAGCAGTACTTC
cdr3_length: 15; d_call: .; clone_size: many; v_call: TRBV10-3; j_call: TRBJ2-6; cdr3_aa: CAISGDNSGANVLTF; cdr3_nt: TGTGCCATCAGTGGAGACAACTCTGGGGCCAACGTCCTGACTTTC
cdr3_length: 14; d_call: .; clone_size: many; v_call: TRBV28; j_call: TRBJ1-4; cdr3_aa: CASLSTVAQLKLFF; cdr3_nt: TGTGCCAGCCTAAGTACGGTGGCGCAACTAAAACTGTTTTTT
cdr3_length: 14; d_call: .; clone_size: many; v_call: TRBV28; j_call: TRBJ2-7; cdr3_aa: CASTKDTLGYEQYF; cdr3_nt: TGTGCCAGCACCAAGGACACCCTAGGCTACGAGCAGTACTTC
cdr3_length: 16; d_call: TRBD2; clone_size: many; v_call: TRBV15; j_call: TRBJ2-1; cdr3_aa: CATSRVGGSGRDEQFF; cdr3_nt: TGTGCCACCAGCAGAGTTGGAGGTAGCGGGAGAGATGAGCAGTTCTTC
cdr3_length: 15; d_call: .; clone_size: few; v_call: TRBV9; j_call: TRBJ2-1; cdr3_aa: CASSPEGAGVDEQFF; cdr3_nt: TGTGCCAGCAGCCCCGAAGGGGCAGGTGTCGATGAGCAGTTCTTC
cdr3_length: 16; d_call: TRBD1; clone_size: many; v_call: TRBV28; j_call: TRBJ2-6; cdr3_aa: CASTRDRGPGANVLTF; cdr3_nt: TGTGCCAGCACGAGGGACAGGGGCCCTGGGGCCAACGTCCTGACTTTC
cdr3_length: 12; d_call: .; clone_size: few; v_call: TRBV27; j_call: TRBJ2-2; cdr3_aa: CASRPWGGELFF; cdr3_nt: TGTGCCAGCAGACCCTGGGGGGGGGAGCTGTTTTTT
cdr3_length: 16; d_call: .; clone_size: many; v_call: TRBV7-9; j_call: TRBJ1-6; cdr3_aa: CASRLVPDSHNSPLHF; cdr3_nt: TGTGCCAGCAGACTCGTTCCGGACTCACATAATTCACCCCTCCACTTT
cdr3_length: 13; d_call: TRBD1; clone_size: many; v_call: TRBV6-1; j_call: TRBJ1-5; cdr3_aa: CASSSGGNQPQHF; cdr3_nt: TGTGCCAGCAGTTCAGGGGGGAATCAGCCCCAGCATTTT
cdr3_length: 16; d_call: .; clone_size: many; v_call: TRBV6-1; j_call: TRBJ2-2; cdr3_aa: CASSPDFLVAPGELFF; cdr3_nt: TGTGCCAGCAGTCCTGACTTCTTAGTAGCCCCCGGGGAGCTGTTTTTT
cdr3_length: 12; d_call: TRBD2; clone_size: .; v_call: TRBV2; j_call: TRBJ2-1; cdr3_aa: CASTDSGSEQFF; cdr3_nt: TGTGCCAGCACCGACAGCGGGAGTGAGCAGTTCTTC